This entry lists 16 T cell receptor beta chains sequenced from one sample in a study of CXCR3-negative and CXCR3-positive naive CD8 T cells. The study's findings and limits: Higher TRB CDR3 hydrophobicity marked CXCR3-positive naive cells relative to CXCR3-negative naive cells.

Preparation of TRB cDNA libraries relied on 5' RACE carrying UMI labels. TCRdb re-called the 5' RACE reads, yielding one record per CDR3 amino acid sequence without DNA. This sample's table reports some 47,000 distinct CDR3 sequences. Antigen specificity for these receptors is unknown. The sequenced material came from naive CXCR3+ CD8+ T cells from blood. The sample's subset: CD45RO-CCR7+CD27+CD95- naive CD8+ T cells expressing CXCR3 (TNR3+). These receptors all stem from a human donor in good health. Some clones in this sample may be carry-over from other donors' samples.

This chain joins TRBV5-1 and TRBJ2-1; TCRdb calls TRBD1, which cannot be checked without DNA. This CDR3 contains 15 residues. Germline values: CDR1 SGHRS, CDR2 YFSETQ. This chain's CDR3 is CASSSPGQGYNEQFF.

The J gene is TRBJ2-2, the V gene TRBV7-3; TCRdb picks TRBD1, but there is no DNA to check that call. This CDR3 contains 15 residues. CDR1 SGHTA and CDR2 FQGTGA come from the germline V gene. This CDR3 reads CASSSRTGNTGELFF.

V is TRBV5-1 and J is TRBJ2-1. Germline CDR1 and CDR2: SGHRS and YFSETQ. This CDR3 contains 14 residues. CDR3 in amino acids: CASSSPMVVGEQFF. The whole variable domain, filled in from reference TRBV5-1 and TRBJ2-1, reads KAGVTQTPRYLIKTRGQQVTLSCSPISGHRSVSWYQQTPGQGLQFLFEYFSETQRNKGNFPGRFSGRQFSNSRSEMNVSTLELGDSALYLCASSSPMVVGEQFFGPGTRLTVL.

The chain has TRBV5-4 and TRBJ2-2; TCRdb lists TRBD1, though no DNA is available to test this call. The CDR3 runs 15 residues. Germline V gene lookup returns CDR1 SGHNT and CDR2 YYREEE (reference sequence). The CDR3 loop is CASSLGQDNTGELFF.

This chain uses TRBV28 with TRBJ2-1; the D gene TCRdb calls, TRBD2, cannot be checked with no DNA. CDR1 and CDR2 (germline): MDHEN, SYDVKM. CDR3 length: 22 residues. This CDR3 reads CASSSSSGLAGGRASSYNEQFF.

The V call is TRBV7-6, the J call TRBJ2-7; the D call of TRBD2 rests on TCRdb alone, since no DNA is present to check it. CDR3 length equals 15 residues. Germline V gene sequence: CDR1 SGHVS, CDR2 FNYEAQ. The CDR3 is CASSATSGGAGEQYF.

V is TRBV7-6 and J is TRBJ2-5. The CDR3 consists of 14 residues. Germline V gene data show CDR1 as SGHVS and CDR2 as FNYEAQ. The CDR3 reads CASSLEHTQKTQYF.

CDR3 region: CASSQEKGQGPHHF. The V call is TRBV4-2, the J call TRBJ1-5. This CDR3 region has 14 residues. Germline V CDR1 and CDR2: LGHNA, YNFKEQ.

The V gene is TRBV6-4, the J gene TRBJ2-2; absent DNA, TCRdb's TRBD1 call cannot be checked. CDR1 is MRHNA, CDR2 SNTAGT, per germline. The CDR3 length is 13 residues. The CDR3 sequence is CASSGGHTGELFF.

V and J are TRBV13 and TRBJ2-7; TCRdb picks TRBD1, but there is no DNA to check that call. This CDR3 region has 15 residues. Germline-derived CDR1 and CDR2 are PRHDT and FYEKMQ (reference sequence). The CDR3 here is CASSLGGSPIYEQYF.

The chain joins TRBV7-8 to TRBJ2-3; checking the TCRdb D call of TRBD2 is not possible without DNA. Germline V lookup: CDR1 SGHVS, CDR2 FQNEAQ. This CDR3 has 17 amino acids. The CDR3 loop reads CASSLVPSGGSTDTQYF. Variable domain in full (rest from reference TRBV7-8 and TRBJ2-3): GAGVSQSPRYKVAKRGQDVALRCDPISGHVSLFWYQQALGQGPEFLTYFQNEAQLDKSGLPSDRFFAERPEGSVSTLKIQRTQQEDSAVYLCASSLVPSGGSTDTQYFGPGTRLTVL.

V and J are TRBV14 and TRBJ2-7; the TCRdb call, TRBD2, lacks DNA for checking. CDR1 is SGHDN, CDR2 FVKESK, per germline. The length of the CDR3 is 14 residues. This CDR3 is CASSQEGGTYEQYF.

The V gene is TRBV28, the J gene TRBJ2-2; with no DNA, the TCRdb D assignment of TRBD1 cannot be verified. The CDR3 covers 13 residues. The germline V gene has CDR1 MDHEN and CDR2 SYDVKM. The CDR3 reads CASSPGSAGELFF.

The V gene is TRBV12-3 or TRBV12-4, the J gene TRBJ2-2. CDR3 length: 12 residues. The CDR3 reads CASRDLSGELFF.

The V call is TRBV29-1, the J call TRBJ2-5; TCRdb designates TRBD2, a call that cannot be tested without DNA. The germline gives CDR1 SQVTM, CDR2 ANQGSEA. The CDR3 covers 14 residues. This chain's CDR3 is CSVDGPREEETQYF.

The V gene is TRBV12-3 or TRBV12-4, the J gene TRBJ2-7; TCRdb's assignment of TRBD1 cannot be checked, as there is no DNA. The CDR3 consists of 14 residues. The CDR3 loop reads CASSRQGSTYEQYF.